This T cell receptor (beta chain) was profiled in a study of cytomegalovirus exposure and HLA in healthy donors. 60 Vbeta and 13 Jbeta primers were used in PCR. Generated by immunoSEQ multiplex PCR, the TCRdb table keeps only in-frame clones and is missing some. The listing contains roughly 51,000 clones. Germline CDR1 reads SGHTA; CDR2 reads FQGNSA. With V trimmed by 2 bases and J by 8 bases, 12 bases remained unmatched. The length of the CDR3 is 17 residues. This receptor was taken from a woman aged 50 to 60 in good health and CMV-seropositive. What was sequenced was PBMCs. This chain joins TRBV7-2 and TRBJ1-4; 9 bases line up with TRBD1. The CDR3 sequence is CASSLISGTGWIEKLFF. Written as DNA, the CDR3 is TGTGCCAGCAGCTTAATATCCGGGACAGGGTGGATCGAAAAACTGTTTTTT.